This T cell receptor (beta chain) emerged from a study of blood T cell repertoires in COVID-19. TCRdb's table, derived via immunoSEQ multiplex PCR, lists solely in-frame clones and lacks some. The profile shows under 300,000 clones, around 83% of them singletons. V was clipped by 2 bases and J by 8 bases, with 19 bases between them. Germline CDR1 and CDR2: SGHRS and YFSETQ. The CDR3 totals 16 residues. Input material: peripheral blood. This sequence was found in an older man with acute or convalescent COVID-19. This chain uses TRBV5-1 with TRBJ2-2; D may be TRBD2 (6 bases). The CDR3, as DNA: TGCGCCAGCAGCTTCGAGGGACCGCGGGGTTTTGGGGAGCTGTTTTTT. This gives the protein CASSFEGPRGFGELFF.